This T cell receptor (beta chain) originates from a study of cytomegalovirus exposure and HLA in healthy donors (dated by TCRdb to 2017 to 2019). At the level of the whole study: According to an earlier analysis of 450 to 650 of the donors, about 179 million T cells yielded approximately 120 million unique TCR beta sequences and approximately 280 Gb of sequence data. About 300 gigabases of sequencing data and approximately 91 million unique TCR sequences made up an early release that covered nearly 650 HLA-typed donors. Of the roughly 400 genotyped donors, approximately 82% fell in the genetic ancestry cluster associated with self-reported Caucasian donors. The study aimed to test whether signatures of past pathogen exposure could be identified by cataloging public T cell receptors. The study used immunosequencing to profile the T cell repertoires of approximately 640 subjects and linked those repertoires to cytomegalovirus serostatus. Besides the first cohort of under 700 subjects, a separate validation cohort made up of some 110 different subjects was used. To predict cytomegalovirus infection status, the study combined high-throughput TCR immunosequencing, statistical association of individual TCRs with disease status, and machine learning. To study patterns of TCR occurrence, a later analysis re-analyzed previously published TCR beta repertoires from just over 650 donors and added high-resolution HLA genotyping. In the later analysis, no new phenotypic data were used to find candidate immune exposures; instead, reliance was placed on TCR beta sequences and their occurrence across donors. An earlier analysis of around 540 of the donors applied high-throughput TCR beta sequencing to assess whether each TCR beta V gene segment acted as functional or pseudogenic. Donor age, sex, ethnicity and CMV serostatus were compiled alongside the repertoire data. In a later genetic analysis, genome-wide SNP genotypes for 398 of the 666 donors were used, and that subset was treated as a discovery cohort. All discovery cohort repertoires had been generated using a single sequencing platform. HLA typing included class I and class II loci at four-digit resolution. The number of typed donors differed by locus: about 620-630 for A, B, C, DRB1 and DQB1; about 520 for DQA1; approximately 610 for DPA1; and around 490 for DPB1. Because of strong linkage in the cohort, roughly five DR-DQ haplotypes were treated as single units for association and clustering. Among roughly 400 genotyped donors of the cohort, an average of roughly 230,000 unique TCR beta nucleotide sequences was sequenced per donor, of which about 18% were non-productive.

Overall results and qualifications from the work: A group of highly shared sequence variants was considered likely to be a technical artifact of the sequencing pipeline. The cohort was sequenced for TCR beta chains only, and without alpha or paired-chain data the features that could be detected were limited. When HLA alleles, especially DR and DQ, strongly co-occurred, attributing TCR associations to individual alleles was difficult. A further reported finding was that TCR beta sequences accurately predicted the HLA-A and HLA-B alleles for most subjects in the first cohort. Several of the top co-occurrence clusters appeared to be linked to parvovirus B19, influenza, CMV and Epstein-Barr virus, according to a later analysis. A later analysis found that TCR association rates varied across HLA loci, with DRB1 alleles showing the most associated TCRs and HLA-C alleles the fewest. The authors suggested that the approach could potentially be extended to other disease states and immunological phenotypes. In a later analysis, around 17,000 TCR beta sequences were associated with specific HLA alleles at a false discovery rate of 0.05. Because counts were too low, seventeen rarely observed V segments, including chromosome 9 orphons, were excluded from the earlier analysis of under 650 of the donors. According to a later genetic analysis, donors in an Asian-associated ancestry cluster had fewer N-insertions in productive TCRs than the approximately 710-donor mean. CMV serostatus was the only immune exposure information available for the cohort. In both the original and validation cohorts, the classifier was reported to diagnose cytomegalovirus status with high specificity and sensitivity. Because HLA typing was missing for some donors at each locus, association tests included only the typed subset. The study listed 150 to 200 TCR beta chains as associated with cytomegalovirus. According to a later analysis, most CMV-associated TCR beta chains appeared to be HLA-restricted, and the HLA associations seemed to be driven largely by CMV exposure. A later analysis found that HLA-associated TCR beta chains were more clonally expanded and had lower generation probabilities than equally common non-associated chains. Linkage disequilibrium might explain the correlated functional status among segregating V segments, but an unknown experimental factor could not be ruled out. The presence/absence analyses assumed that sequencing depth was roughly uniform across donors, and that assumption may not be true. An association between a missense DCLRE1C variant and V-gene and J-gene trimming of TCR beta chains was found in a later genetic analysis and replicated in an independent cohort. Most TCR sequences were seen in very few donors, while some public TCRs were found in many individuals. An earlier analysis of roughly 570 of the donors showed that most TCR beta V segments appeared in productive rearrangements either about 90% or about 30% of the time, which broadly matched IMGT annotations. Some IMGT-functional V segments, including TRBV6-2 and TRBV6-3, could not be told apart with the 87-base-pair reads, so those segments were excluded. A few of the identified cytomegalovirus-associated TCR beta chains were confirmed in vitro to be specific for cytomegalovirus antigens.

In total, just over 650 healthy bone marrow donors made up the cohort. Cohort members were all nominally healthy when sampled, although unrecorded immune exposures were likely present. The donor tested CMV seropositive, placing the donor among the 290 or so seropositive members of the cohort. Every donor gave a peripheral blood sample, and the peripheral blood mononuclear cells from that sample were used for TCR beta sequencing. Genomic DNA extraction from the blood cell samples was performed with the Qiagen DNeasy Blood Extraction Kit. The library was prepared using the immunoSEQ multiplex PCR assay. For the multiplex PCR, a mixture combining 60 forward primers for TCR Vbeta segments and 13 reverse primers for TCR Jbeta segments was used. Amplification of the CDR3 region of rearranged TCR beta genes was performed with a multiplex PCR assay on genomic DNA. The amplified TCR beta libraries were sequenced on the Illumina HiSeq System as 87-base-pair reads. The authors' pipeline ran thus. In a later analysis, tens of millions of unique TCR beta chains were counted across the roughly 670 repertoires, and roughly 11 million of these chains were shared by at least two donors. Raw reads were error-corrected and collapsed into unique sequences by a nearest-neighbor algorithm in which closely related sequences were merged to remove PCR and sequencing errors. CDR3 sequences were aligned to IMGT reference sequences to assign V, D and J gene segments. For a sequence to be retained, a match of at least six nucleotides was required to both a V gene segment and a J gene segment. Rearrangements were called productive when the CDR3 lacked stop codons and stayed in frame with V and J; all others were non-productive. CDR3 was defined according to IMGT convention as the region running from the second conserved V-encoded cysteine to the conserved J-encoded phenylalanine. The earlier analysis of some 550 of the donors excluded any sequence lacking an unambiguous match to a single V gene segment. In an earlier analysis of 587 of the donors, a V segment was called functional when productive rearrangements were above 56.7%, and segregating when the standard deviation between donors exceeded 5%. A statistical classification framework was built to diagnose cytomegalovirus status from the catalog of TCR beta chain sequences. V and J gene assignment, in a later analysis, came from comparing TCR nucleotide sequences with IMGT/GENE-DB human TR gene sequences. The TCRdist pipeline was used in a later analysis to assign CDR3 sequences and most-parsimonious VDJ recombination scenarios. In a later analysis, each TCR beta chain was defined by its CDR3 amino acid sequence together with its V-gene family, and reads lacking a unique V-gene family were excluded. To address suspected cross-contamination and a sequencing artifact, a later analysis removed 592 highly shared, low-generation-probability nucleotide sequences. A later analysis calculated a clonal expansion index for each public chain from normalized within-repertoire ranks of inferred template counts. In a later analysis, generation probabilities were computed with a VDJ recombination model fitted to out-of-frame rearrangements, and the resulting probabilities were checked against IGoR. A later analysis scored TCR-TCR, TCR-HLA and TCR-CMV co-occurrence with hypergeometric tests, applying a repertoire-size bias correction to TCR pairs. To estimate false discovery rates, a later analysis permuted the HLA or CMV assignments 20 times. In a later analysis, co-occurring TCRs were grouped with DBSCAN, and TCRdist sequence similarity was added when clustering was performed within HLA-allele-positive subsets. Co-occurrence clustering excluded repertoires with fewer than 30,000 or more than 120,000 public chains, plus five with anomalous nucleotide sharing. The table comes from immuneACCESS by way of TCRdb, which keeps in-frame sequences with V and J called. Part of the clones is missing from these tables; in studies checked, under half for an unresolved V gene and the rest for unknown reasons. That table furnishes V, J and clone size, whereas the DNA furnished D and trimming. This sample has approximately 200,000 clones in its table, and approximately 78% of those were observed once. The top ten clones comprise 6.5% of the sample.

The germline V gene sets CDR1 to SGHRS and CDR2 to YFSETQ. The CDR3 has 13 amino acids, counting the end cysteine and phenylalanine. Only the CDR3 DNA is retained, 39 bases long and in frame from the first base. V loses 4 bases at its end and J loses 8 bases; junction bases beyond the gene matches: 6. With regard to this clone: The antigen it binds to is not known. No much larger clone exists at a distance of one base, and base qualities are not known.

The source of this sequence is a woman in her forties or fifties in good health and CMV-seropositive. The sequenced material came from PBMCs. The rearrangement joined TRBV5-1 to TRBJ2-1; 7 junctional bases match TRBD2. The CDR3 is CASSIQGLDEQFF. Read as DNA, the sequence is TGCGCCAGCAGCATCCAAGGACTAGATGAGCAGTTCTTC. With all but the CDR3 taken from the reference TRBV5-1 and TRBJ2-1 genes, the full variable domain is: KAGVTQTPRYLIKTRGQQVTLSCSPISGHRSVSWYQQTPGQGLQFLFEYFSETQRNKGNFPGRFSGRQFSNSRSEMNVSTLELGDSALYLCASSIQGLDEQFFGPGTRLTVL.